The 2 T cell receptor beta chains given below trace back to one sample, sequenced in a study of pediatric ulcerative colitis. The rectum was sampled with one to two pinch biopsies at colonoscopy. Profiled with immunoSEQ multiplex PCR; TCRdb holds only in-frame clones, not every one. The table includes roughly 45,000 clones, about 79% detected once. Sample: gut tissue. The receptors shown here come from a girl aged 5-17 years with moderate ulcerative colitis.

The rearrangement joins TRBV7-2 to TRBJ2-7; D call uncertain. The CDR3 totals 14 residues. Germline-derived CDR1 and CDR2 are SGHTA and FQGNSA. The ends were cut back, 1 base at V and 5 bases at J, with 12 bases in the middle. CDR3 sequence reads: CASSLGPPPNEQYF. DNA for the CDR3: TGTGCCAGCAGCTTAGGGCCGCCCCCCAACGAGCAGTACTTC.

The chain employs TRBV2 and TRBJ1-5; no definite D call. This CDR3 comprises 15 residues. Germline loops: CDR1 SNHLY, CDR2 FYNNEI. Trimming stripped 2 bases from V and 7 bases from J, with 15 bases between. The CDR3 bases are TGTGCCAGCAGTGAATCGAGTTCAGGTGGACAGCCCCAGCATTTT. It is translated as CASSESSSGGQPQHF.